These 20 T cell receptor beta chains came from one sample sequenced in a study of T cell changes during pregnancy in multiple sclerosis. The assay was immunoSEQ multiplex PCR, and TCRdb's table has in-frame clones only and misses some. Among about 110,000 clones, under 95% were seen once, and the ten largest hold less than 2%. The input for sequencing was peripheral blood, taken before pregnancy. The receptor source for this set is a female donor with multiple sclerosis, enrolled in a pregnancy study.

This CDR3 is CASSLASSGAGELFF. DNA of the CDR3: TGTGCCAGCAGCTTAGCAAGCTCAGGGGCCGGGGAGCTGTTTTTT. The V gene is TRBV7-2, the J gene TRBJ2-2; a possible D gene is TRBD1 (6 bases). V lost 0 bases, J lost 6 bases, and 11 bases lay in between. This CDR3 region has 15 residues. The germline CDR1 and CDR2 sequences are SGHTA and FQGNSA.

This clone has a single count. V and J are TRBV5-4 and TRBJ1-5; tentative D call: TRBD1 (6 bases). The CDR3 is made up of 15 amino acids. The germline V gene encodes CDR1 SGHNT and CDR2 YYREEE (reference sequence). Trimming left V 4 bases short and J 7 bases short, with 18 bases between. CDR3 sequence: CASSQGGGFEQPQHF. The CDR3 nucleotides are TGTGCCAGCAGCCAGGGAGGGGGTTTCGAGCAGCCCCAGCATTTT.

The rearrangement uses TRBV18 and TRBJ2-6; the D is unclear. V was shortened by 4 bases and J by 1 base, with 17 bases between the two germline ends. The CDR3 has 18 residues. Germline V gene lookup returns CDR1 KGHSH and CDR2 LQKENI. The CDR3 sequence: CASSLFKRSQSGANVLTF. Here the CDR3 DNA reads TGTGCCAGCTCACTTTTTAAACGATCGCAGTCTGGGGCCAACGTCCTGACTTTC.

The gene calls are TRBV6-1 and TRBJ2-1; D may be TRBD2 (5 bases). Per germline, CDR1 MNHNS and CDR2 SASEGT. Trimming left V 1 base short and J 7 bases short, with 14 bases between. CDR3 length: 15 residues. The CDR3 here is CASSEETLGGNEQFF. The CDR3 bases are TGTGCCAGCAGTGAAGAGACACTCGGCGGGAATGAGCAGTTCTTC.

This clone appeared once. V usage is TRBV4-2 and J usage is TRBJ2-1; 10 nucleotides agree with TRBD2. Germline loops: CDR1 LGHNA, CDR2 YNFKEQ. Trimming cost V 0 bases and J 10 bases; bases outside gene matches: 9. The CDR3 contains 16 residues. CDR3 in DNA: TGTGCCAGCAGCCAAGATCTCCTAGCGGGAGTGGGGGAGCAGTTCTTC. Amino acids: CASSQDLLAGVGEQFF.

The V call is TRBV5-1, the J call TRBJ2-7, with D perhaps matching TRBD2 (6 bases). The V and J ends lost 4 bases and 4 bases respectively, with 18 bases between them. CDR3 length equals 15 residues. Per germline, CDR1 SGHRS and CDR2 YFSETQ. CDR3 in amino acids: CASSRSGTQYYEQYF. The CDR3 nucleotides are TGCGCCAGCAGCCGCTCCGGGACTCAGTATTACGAGCAGTACTTC. The whole variable domain, remainder taken from reference TRBV5-1 and TRBJ2-7, is KAGVTQTPRYLIKTRGQQVTLSCSPISGHRSVSWYQQTPGQGLQFLFEYFSETQRNKGNFPGRFSGRQFSNSRSEMNVSTLELGDSALYLCASSRSGTQYYEQYFGPGTRLTVT.

V is TRBV29-1 and J is TRBJ1-5; 7 positions agree with TRBD1. The CDR3 is 15 residues long. Per germline, CDR1 SQVTM and CDR2 ANQGSEA. V shed 8 bases and J 3 bases; nucleotides not matched to a gene: 13. CDR3 amino acids: CSPKGAGGSNQPQHF. The CDR3 DNA follows: TGCAGCCCTAAAGGGGCAGGGGGGTCCAATCAGCCCCAGCATTTT.

The CDR3 loop reads CASSQMRSGIGDTQYF. The CDR3 DNA reads as TGTGCCAGCAGCCAAATGCGGTCGGGAATCGGAGATACGCAGTATTTT. The chain joins TRBV14 to TRBJ2-3, with D possibly being TRBD2 (5 bases). Germline lookup yields CDR1 SGHDN and CDR2 FVKESK. V gave up 2 bases and J gave up 5 bases, with 17 bases separating them. The CDR3 totals 16 residues.

This clone showed up just a few times. The rearrangement joins TRBV28 to TRBJ1-2, with D maybe TRBD1 (6 bases). V was pared by 2 bases and J by 8 bases, with 6 bases between. This CDR3 spans 11 amino acids. CDR1 is MDHEN, CDR2 SYDVKM, per germline. The CDR3 region is CASSLGGGYTF. The DNA for the CDR3 is TGTGCCAGCAGTTTAGGGGGCGGCTACACCTTC.

J is TRBJ1-2 and V is TRBV30, with D uncertain. CDR1 is GTSNPN, CDR2 SVGIG, per germline (reference sequence). CDR3 length: 13 residues. Trimming pared 3 bases from V and 0 bases from J, leaving 8 bases between. The CDR3 spells CAWRPGSNYGYTF. In DNA form, the CDR3 reads TGTGCCTGGAGGCCGGGTTCTAACTATGGCTACACCTTC.

The CDR3 loop is CASSPLTQLAGGNTYEQYF. In DNA, the CDR3 is TGTGCCAGCAGCCCGCTGACGCAACTAGCGGGGGGGAACACATACGAGCAGTACTTC. The chain couples TRBV28 to TRBJ2-7, with 13 nucleotides matching TRBD2. This CDR3 region has 19 residues. Trimming took 6 bases from V and 4 from J; bases not matched to a gene: 18. The germline V gene encodes CDR1 MDHEN and CDR2 SYDVKM.

This rearrangement joins TRBV9 to TRBJ2-7; 10 bases are a match to TRBD1. Germline V CDR1 and CDR2: SGDLS, YYNGEE. J lost 9 bases, V lost 4 bases, and 16 bases had no gene match. This CDR3 has 16 residues. DNA for the CDR3: TGTGCCAGCAGCCCTCGACCCCGGGACAGGGGTTCTCGGCAGTACTTC. This codes for CASSPRPRDRGSRQYF.

This clone was seen only a few times. This chain joins TRBV5-4 and TRBJ1-6; D remains ambiguous. Per germline, CDR1 SGHNT and CDR2 YYREEE (reference sequence). V lost 3 bases to trimming and J lost 9 bases, with 7 bases between them. The CDR3 is 12 residues long. CDR3 sequence (DNA): TGTGCCAGCAGCTCTCAGGCTTCACCCCTCCACTTT. This sequence encodes CASSSQASPLHF.

The chain combines TRBV2 with TRBJ2-1; D ambiguous. The CDR3 is 15 amino acids. Trimming pared 7 bases from V and 6 bases from J, leaving 19 bases between. CDR1 SNHLY and CDR2 FYNNEI come from the germline V gene. CDR3 residues: CASKGTRLLRNEQFF. CDR3 sequence (DNA): TGTGCCAGCAAAGGCACCAGACTTTTACGCAATGAGCAGTTCTTC.

The rearrangement uses TRBV19 and TRBJ2-2; the match to TRBD2 covers 10 bases. There are 16 residues in the CDR3. CDR1 LNHDA and CDR2 SQIVND come from the germline V gene (reference sequence). V lost 4 bases, J lost 5 bases, and 7 bases stayed unmatched. This chain's CDR3 is CASSTTSGKRTGELFF. The CDR3, as DNA: TGTGCCAGTAGTACCACTAGCGGGAAAAGAACCGGGGAGCTGTTTTTT.

This chain links TRBV4-3 with TRBJ1-2; 8 bases align to TRBD1. This CDR3 is built from 15 residues. Germline-derived CDR1 and CDR2 are LGHNA and YSLEER. V was pared by 3 bases and J by 4 bases, with 7 bases of the junction left unmatched. CDR3 DNA sequence: TGCGCCAGCAGCCAGGGGACAGGTAATGGCTATGGCTACACCTTC. It yields the protein CASSQGTGNGYGYTF.

The rearrangement links TRBV19 to TRBJ1-5; tentative D call: TRBD1 (5 bases). Germline V CDR1 and CDR2: LNHDA, SQIVND (reference sequence). V was clipped by 2 bases and J by 7 bases, with 12 bases between them. The CDR3 has 14 residues. The CDR3 region is CASSITAGQQPQHF. The CDR3 bases are TGTGCCAGTAGTATAACGGCAGGGCAACAGCCCCAGCATTTT.

V and J are TRBV2 and TRBJ2-2; TRBD1 is a possible D gene (6 bases). Germline V gene lookup returns CDR1 SNHLY and CDR2 FYNNEI. The CDR3 is 17 amino acids. Trimming left V 3 bases short and J 6 bases short, with 20 bases between. In DNA, the CDR3 is TGTGCCAGCAGTGACCGACCTCGGTCAGGGGATCCCGGGGAGCTGTTTTTT. The encoded protein is CASSDRPRSGDPGELFF.

The V call is TRBV28, the J call TRBJ2-4, with no clear D. The V end was cut by 6 bases, the J end by 2 bases, with 14 bases between. The CDR3 sequence is 15 residues long. Germline loops: CDR1 MDHEN, CDR2 SYDVKM. CDR3 in amino acids: CASSLRVKTKNIQYF. The CDR3 DNA follows: TGTGCCAGCAGCTTGCGTGTAAAGACCAAAAACATTCAGTACTTC. The variable domain in full, completed from reference TRBV28 and TRBJ2-4, reads DVKVTQSSRYLVKRTGEKVFLECVQDMDHENMFWYRQDPGLGLRLIYFSYDVKMKEKGDIPEGYSVSREKKERFSLILESASTNQTSMYLCASSLRVKTKNIQYFGAGTRLSVL.

The V and J genes are TRBV5-1 and TRBJ1-4; D not certain. Germline assignment: CDR1 SGHRS and CDR2 YFSETQ. V shed 1 base and J shed 5 bases, with 12 bases lying between them. The CDR3 spans 15 residues. The CDR3: CASSLLGLENEKLFF. CDR3 sequence (DNA): TGCGCCAGCAGCTTGCTGGGCCTCGAGAATGAAAAACTGTTTTTT.